This TCR beta chain is drawn from a study of T-cell reconstitution after alpha-beta-depleted transplantation in children. Study results and limitations: Where alpha-beta T cells came from about two months after transplant was reportedly several hundred expanded graft clones. When one year had passed after transplant, most T-cell counts and diversity came from newly produced T cells. The high TCRbeta diversity at day 60 in some patients came from surviving recipient T cells and thymic progenitors.

This clonotype appeared many times. Antigen unknown. This CDR3 has 16 amino acids. The V gene end was trimmed by 0 bases and the J gene end by 4 bases; junction bases not matched to a gene: 4. From germline, CDR1 is LGHNA and CDR2 YNFKEQ. During its preparation, the TCRbeta library received unique molecular identifiers. MiXCR, applied by TCRdb to the PCR reads, yields one record per CDR3 protein. The sample carries around 500,000 distinct CDR3 sequences, roughly 23% recorded once. Sequencing used PBMCs, mostly from graft donor cells, obtained 360 days after TCRalphabeta/CD19-depleted stem cell transplant. This chain links TRBV4-2 with TRBJ2-2; TRBD2 aligns across 8 bases. The clonotype was recovered from a boy under two years old who had a stem cell transplant for acute myeloid leukemia, so the T cells may come from the graft donor. This CDR3 is CASSQESGGGTGELFF. DNA for the CDR3: TGTGCCAGCAGCCAAGAATCGGGAGGGGGCACCGGGGAGCTGTTTTTT.